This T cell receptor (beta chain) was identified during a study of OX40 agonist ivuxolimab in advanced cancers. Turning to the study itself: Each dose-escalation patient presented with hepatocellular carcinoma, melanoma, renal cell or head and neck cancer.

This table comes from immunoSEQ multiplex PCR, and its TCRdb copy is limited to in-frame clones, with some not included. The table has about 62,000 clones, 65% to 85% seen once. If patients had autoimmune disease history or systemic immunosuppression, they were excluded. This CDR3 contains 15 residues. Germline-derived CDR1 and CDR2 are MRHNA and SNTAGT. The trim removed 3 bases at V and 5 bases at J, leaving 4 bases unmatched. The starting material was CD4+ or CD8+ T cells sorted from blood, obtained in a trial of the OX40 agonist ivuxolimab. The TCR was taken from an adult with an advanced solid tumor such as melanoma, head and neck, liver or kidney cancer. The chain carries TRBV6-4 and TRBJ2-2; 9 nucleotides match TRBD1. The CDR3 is CASSERQGETGELFF. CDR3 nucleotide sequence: TGTGCCAGCAGTGAACGACAGGGGGAGACCGGGGAGCTGTTTTTT.